The 6 T cell receptor beta chains given below trace back to one sample, sequenced in a study of control samples from healthy donors and cancer patients. Generated by immunoSEQ multiplex PCR, the TCRdb table keeps only in-frame clones and is missing some. The data show some 120,000 clones, around nine tenths seen once. The specimen was blood. Receptor source: a young man in good health.

The gene calls are TRBV11-2 and TRBJ2-5, with a weak D call TRBD2 (7 bases). This CDR3 is 15 amino acids long. Germline CDR1 is SGHAT and CDR2 is FQNNGV. Trimming took off 5 bases at V and 5 bases at J, with 18 bases between the two ends. For the CDR3, the DNA is TGTGCCAGCAGCCACGGTTCGGGGGGCAGGGAGACCCAGTACTTC. As protein: CASSHGSGGRETQYF.

The chain links TRBV11-3 to TRBJ1-2; unclear D gene. Germline V CDR1 and CDR2: SGHNT, YENEEA. The CDR3 runs to 12 residues. Trimming shortened V by 5 bases and J by 10 bases, and 14 bases separated the two germline ends. This CDR3 is CASSKDGFNYTF. CDR3 sequence (DNA): TGTGCCAGCAGCAAAGACGGGTTCAACTACACCTTC. The full variable domain, rest sourced from reference TRBV11-3 and TRBJ1-2, is EAGVVQSPRYKIIEKKQPVAFWCNPISGHNTLYWYLQNLGQGPELLIRYENEEAVDDSQLPKDRFSAERLKGVDSTLKIQPAELGDSAVYLCASSKDGFNYTFGSGTRLTVV.

The V gene is TRBV15, the J gene TRBJ2-3, with D maybe TRBD1 (6 bases). Trimming shortened V by 3 bases and J by 2 bases, and 18 bases separated the two germline ends. Per germline, CDR1 LNHNV and CDR2 YYDKDF (reference sequence). The CDR3 covers 17 residues. The CDR3 reads CATSREAGTIVTDTQYF. The CDR3 DNA is TGTGCCACCAGCAGGGAGGCTGGGACAATCGTCACAGATACGCAGTATTTT.

The gene calls are TRBV6-1 and TRBJ2-3; D perhaps matches TRBD1 (8 bases). Trimming removed 3 bases at V and 2 bases at J, with 15 bases between. CDR1 and CDR2 from the germline V gene are MNHNS and SASEGT. The CDR3 has 16 amino acids. In DNA, the CDR3 is TGTGCCAGCAGTGACCTACAGGGGGGGGCCACAGATACGCAGTATTTT. The encoded protein is CASSDLQGGATDTQYF.

The chain links TRBV4-1 to TRBJ1-1, with 10 positions matching TRBD1. The V segment lost 5 bases and the J segment 1 base; nucleotides outside the gene matches: 7. This CDR3 region has 16 residues. Germline V lookup: CDR1 MGHRA, CDR2 YSYEKL. CDR3 DNA: TGCGCCAGCAGCTTCCGGACAGGGGGAACGAACACTGAAGCTTTCTTT. Its protein is CASSFRTGGTNTEAFF.

This clone was seen a single time. This CDR3 is CASSVSRNQPQHF. In nucleotides, the CDR3 is TGTGCCAGCAGTGTCAGCAGGAATCAGCCCCAGCATTTT. The chain recombines TRBV6-4 with TRBJ1-5; D gene uncertain. Germline CDR1 reads MRHNA; CDR2 reads SNTAGT. Trimming took 4 bases from V and 4 from J, leaving 8 bases between them. CDR3 size: 13 residues.